This TCR beta chain was found in a study of blood T cell repertoires in COVID-19. Study details: Acute and convalescent COVID-19 samples came from the United States, Italy and Spain. The analysed material was cDNA or gDNA that came from T cells, B-cell-depleted T cells, or PBMCs.

Authors' analysis steps: Nucleated cell number was recorded as an estimate derived from reference gene primer amplification. TCRdb keeps only in-frame clones here, not all; method: immunoSEQ multiplex PCR. V, J and clone size are taken as reported in that table, and D and trimming were inferred from the DNA itself. The data hold about 150,000 clones, with more than 80% observed a single time. This clone was found a few times. After removal of 2 bases from V and 3 bases from J, the junction contained 3 bases not matched to a gene. Germline lookup yields CDR1 SNHLY and CDR2 FYNNEI. The length of the CDR3 is 15 residues.

Sequencing input: peripheral blood. The rearrangement links TRBV2 to TRBJ2-7, with TRBD2 matching 11 bases. The clonotype comes from a woman aged 40 to 55 with acute or convalescent COVID-19. CDR3 sequence (DNA): TGTGCCAGCAGTGAACCTGGGACTAGCGGCTACGAGCAGTACTTC. Its translation: CASSEPGTSGYEQYF.